The clone carrying this T cell receptor (beta chain) was seen at least ten times. The data were taken from a study of T-cell memory formation after mild COVID-19. Study background: Each donor largely had its own TCR clusters.

TCRdb itself ran the 5' RACE reads through MiXCR, one entry per CDR3 protein. The sample carries about 13,000 distinct CDR3 sequences, around 15% recorded once. CDR3 size: 17 residues. The germline CDR1 and CDR2 sequences are SEHNR and FQNEAQ (reference sequence). V lost 5 bases, J lost 3 bases, and 6 bases stayed unmatched. This clonotype was sampled from a man between 18 and 35 years old who had mild COVID-19 (a few samples of this study predate the infection). Cell type and time point are not known. Sequencing was done on a sample of PBMCs or a T cell subset sorted from them (not recorded which). The V gene is TRBV7-9, the J gene TRBJ2-1; 14 nucleotides match TRBD2. CDR3 sequence: CASSTGLAGAYYNEQFF. The CDR3 DNA sequence: TGTGCCAGCAGCACGGGACTAGCGGGGGCCTACTACAATGAGCAGTTCTTC.